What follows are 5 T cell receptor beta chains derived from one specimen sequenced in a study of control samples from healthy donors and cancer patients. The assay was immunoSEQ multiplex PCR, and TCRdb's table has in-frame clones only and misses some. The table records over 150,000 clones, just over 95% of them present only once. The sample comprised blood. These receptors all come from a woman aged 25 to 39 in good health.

CDR3 nucleotide sequence: TGTGCCAGCAGTTGGGACAGGGAAGGCACTGAAGCTTTCTTT. Protein: CASSWDREGTEAFF. The V and J genes are TRBV28 and TRBJ1-1; 9 bases align to TRBD1. The CDR3 runs to 14 residues. The junction had 4 bases not matched to a gene; V was cut back by 4 bases and J by 4 bases. The germline CDR1 and CDR2 sequences are MDHEN and SYDVKM.

CDR3 nucleotide sequence: TGTGCCAGTAGTCCCGGGGGGGGGAGTCTCGACACTGAAGCTTTCTTT. As protein: CASSPGGGSLDTEAFF. The chain recombines TRBV19 with TRBJ1-1, with D perhaps TRBD1 (5 bases). CDR3 length equals 16 residues. In germline, CDR1 is LNHDA, CDR2 SQIVND (reference sequence). With 5 bases removed from V and 3 bases from J, the gap between germline ends came to 19 bases.

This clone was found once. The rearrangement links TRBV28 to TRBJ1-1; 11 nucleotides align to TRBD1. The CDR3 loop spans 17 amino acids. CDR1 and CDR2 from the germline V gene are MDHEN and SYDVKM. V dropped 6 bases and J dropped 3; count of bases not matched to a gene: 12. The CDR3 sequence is CASSHGTGGGADTEAFF. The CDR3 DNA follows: TGTGCCAGCAGCCACGGGACAGGGGGGGGTGCAGACACTGAAGCTTTCTTT.

DNA for the CDR3: TGTGCCAGCAGGGCCGACACTAACTATGGCTACACCTTC. It specifies CASRADTNYGYTF. This sequence joins TRBV27 and TRBJ1-2; D remains ambiguous. This CDR3 is built from 13 residues. Trimming took 6 bases from V and 0 from J, leaving 8 bases between them. The germline V gene encodes CDR1 MNHEY and CDR2 SMNVEV (reference sequence).

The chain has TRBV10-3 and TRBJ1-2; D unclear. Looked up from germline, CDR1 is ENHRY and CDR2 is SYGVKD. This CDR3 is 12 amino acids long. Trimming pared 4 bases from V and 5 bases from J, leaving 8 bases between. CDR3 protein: CAISVDPYGYTF. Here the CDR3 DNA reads TGTGCCATCAGTGTTGACCCGTATGGCTACACCTTC.